This T cell receptor (beta chain) is drawn from a study of CD8 T cells in ankylosing spondylitis. Study conclusions and caveats: Within matched ankylosing spondylitis synovial fluid, disease-linked clones were reportedly significantly enriched. CD8+ disease-linked clones were present at relatively low frequencies in blood. Seemingly distinctive of ankylosing spondylitis blood was a TCR beta motif formed by eight highly homologous variants.

The authors made TCR beta libraries by quantitative 5'-RACE with molecular barcodes. TCRdb reprocessed the 5' RACE reads with MiXCR, giving one entry per CDR3 protein. The sample contains over 600,000 distinct CDR3 sequences, about 20% of which appear only once. A word on this clonotype: Its antigen is undetermined.

The sequence was obtained from a male donor with ankylosing spondylitis. The sample taken for sequencing was blood, either unsorted or a sorted T cell fraction (not recorded which).

CDR3 bases: TGTGCCAGCAGCTTTGCCCTCCCCTCGAAAGAGACCCAGTACTTC. This codes for CASSFALPSKETQYF. The chain employs TRBV2 and TRBJ2-5; unclear D gene. Germline V CDR1 and CDR2: SNHLY, FYNNEI. The V gene lost 6 bases and the J gene lost 3 bases, with 17 bases spanning the gap. The CDR3 has 15 residues.